A single sample is the source of the 5 T cell receptor beta chains below, sequenced in a study of blood T cell repertoires in COVID-19 (dated by TCRdb to the early 2020s). The library relied on the immunoSEQ multiplex PCR assay. Imported from immuneACCESS, the table was reduced by TCRdb to in-frame sequences with V and J called. These copies leave out some clones; in studies compared against another copy, an unresolved V gene accounts for under half, and the cause of the remainder is not known. The sample profile shows about 30,000 clones; around 85% of them were found once. The ten most abundant clones make up about 3.2% of the sample. Sequenced sample: peripheral blood. The origin of the receptors is a man aged 70-80 years with COVID-19, enrolled during active disease.

This clone was seen more than once but under ten times. This chain joins TRBV5-4 and TRBJ2-1; TRBD2 matches 10 bases. Germline V gene sequence: CDR1 SGHNT, CDR2 YYREEE (reference sequence). With 2 bases clipped from V and 0 bases from J, the junction kept 5 bases outside the gene matches. The CDR3 has 17 amino acids. CDR3 protein: CASSFGTSEASYNEQFF. The CDR3 DNA reads TGTGCCAGCAGCTTTGGGACTAGCGAGGCCTCCTACAATGAGCAGTTCTTC.

Only one count was recorded for this clone. The chain recombines TRBV4-3 with TRBJ2-7; 11 bases are a match to TRBD2. This CDR3 contains 14 residues. Germline assignment: CDR1 LGHNA and CDR2 YSLEER. The V and J ends lost 4 bases and 7 bases, in that order; junction bases with no gene match: 6. The chain's CDR3 is CASSRGLAGEEQYF. CDR3 DNA sequence: TGCGCCAGCAGCCGCGGACTAGCGGGCGAGGAGCAGTACTTC.

The chain joins TRBV5-1 to TRBJ2-7; 10 bases map to TRBD1. CDR3 length: 15 residues. Unmatched junction bases numbered 5, after V lost 0 bases and J lost 5 bases. Germline V gene data show CDR1 as SGHRS and CDR2 as YFSETQ. The CDR3: CASSLGDRGHNEQYF. CDR3 DNA sequence: TGCGCCAGCAGCTTGGGGGACAGGGGTCATAACGAGCAGTACTTC.

This chain links TRBV5-1 with TRBJ1-3; 8 bases align to TRBD1. Germline CDR1 is SGHRS and CDR2 is YFSETQ. This CDR3 comprises 16 residues. V gave up 0 bases and J gave up 11 bases; unmatched junction bases: 13. CDR3 protein: CASSLEQGAFRSAIYF. As DNA, the CDR3 is TGCGCCAGCAGCTTGGAGCAGGGGGCTTTTCGGAGCGCCATATATTTT.

This clone was counted a single time. The chain has TRBV5-4 and TRBJ2-5; D not resolved. Germline CDR1 reads SGHNT; CDR2 reads YYREEE (reference sequence). The CDR3 totals 14 residues. V was shortened by 0 bases and J by 5 bases, with 11 bases between the two germline ends. The CDR3 DNA follows: TGTGCCAGCAGCTTGGGTAATGCCCGGGAGACCCAGTACTTC. Translating gives CASSLGNARETQYF.